The rows below give T cell receptor beta chains drawn from one sample of a study of beta chain features in type 1 diabetes. Measured with immunoSEQ multiplex PCR; TCRdb has only the in-frame clones, and not every one. Among 680,000 or so clones, less than 20% were seen once, and the ten largest hold around 0.095%. Material for sequencing was naive CD4+ T cells from blood. The receptors were sampled from a man younger than 35 in good health. Each CDR3 is given with its conserved first and last residue. D genes are given only for firm matches. The size field is filled for only some rows; it gives once, few, many or a size class.

size: few
J: TRBJ1-2
V: TRBV18
D: .
CDR3: CASSPRAGTDGYTF
DNA: TGTGCCAGCTCACCACGGGCGGGGACCGATGGCTACACCTTC

size: .
J: TRBJ2-1
V: TRBV5-5
D: .
CDR3: CASSPGGPQLKWNEQFF
DNA: TGTGCCAGCAGCCCCGGGGGGCCCCAACTAAAGTGGAATGAGCAGTTCTTC

size: .
J: TRBJ2-7
V: TRBV7-2
D: .
CDR3: CASSPSRGNYEQYF
DNA: TGTGCCAGCAGCCCCTCCCGGGGTAACTACGAGCAGTACTTC

size: few
J: TRBJ2-7
V: TRBV5-1
D: TRBD1
CDR3: CASGTGNEQYF
DNA: TGCGCCAGCGGGACAGGGAACGAGCAGTACTTC

size: few
J: TRBJ2-2
V: TRBV15
D: TRBD2
CDR3: CATSRLAGITGELFF
DNA: TGTGCCACCAGCCGATTAGCGGGGATCACCGGGGAGCTGTTTTTT

size: .
J: TRBJ1-2
V: TRBV5-1
D: TRBD1
CDR3: CASSADRGNIGYGYTF
DNA: TGCGCCAGCAGCGCGGACAGGGGGAATATCGGGTATGGCTACACCTTC

size: .
J: TRBJ1-5
V: TRBV19
D: .
CDR3: CASNEGNQPQHF
DNA: TGTGCCAGTAATGAGGGGAATCAGCCCCAGCATTTT

size: few
J: TRBJ1-5
V: TRBV15
D: .
CDR3: CATSTSRYSQPQHF
DNA: TGTGCCACCAGCACGAGCAGGTATTCACAGCCCCAGCATTTT

size: few
J: TRBJ1-5
V: TRBV9
D: TRBD1
CDR3: CASSVAGGDQPQHF
DNA: TGTGCCAGCAGCGTGGCAGGGGGGGATCAGCCCCAGCATTTT

size: few
J: TRBJ2-6
V: TRBV6-5
D: .
CDR3: CASKYSSGANVLTF
DNA: TGTGCCAGCAAATACAGCTCTGGGGCCAACGTCCTGACTTTC

size: few
J: TRBJ2-7
V: TRBV11-1
D: TRBD2
CDR3: CASSSASSGSGGQYF
DNA: TGTGCCAGCAGCTCGGCCTCTAGCGGGAGTGGAGGGCAGTACTTC

size: .
J: TRBJ2-2
V: TRBV28
D: .
CDR3: CASRTVQAMNTGELFF
DNA: TGTGCCAGCAGAACCGTACAGGCTATGAACACCGGGGAGCTGTTTTTT

size: .
J: TRBJ2-5
V: TRBV10-3
D: TRBD1
CDR3: CAISESGRGHETQYF
DNA: TGTGCCATCAGTGAGTCTGGCAGGGGGCATGAGACCCAGTACTTC

size: few
J: TRBJ1-2
V: TRBV28
D: .
CDR3: CASSLPAGDYGYTF
DNA: TGTGCCAGCAGTTTACCCGCGGGGGACTATGGCTACACCTTC

size: .
J: TRBJ2-5
V: TRBV5-1
D: TRBD2
CDR3: CASRVLAGPQETQYF
DNA: TGCGCCAGCAGGGTACTAGCGGGACCTCAAGAGACCCAGTACTTC

size: few
J: TRBJ2-1
V: TRBV7-9
D: .
CDR3: CASLLREASYNEQFF
DNA: TGTGCCAGCCTCCTGCGGGAAGCCTCCTACAATGAGCAGTTCTTC

size: .
J: TRBJ1-2
V: TRBV7-9
D: TRBD1
CDR3: CASSFGTDHGYTF
DNA: TGTGCCAGCAGCTTCGGGACAGATCATGGCTACACCTTC

size: .
J: TRBJ2-1
V: TRBV5-6
D: TRBD2
CDR3: CASSSSGSSYNEQFF
DNA: TGTGCCAGCAGTAGTAGCGGGAGCTCCTACAATGAGCAGTTCTTC

size: few
J: TRBJ2-7
V: TRBV5-1
D: TRBD1
CDR3: CASSSTGVAYEQYF
DNA: TGCGCCAGCAGTTCGACAGGGGTGGCCTACGAGCAGTACTTC

size: .
J: TRBJ2-3
V: TRBV5-1
D: TRBD2
CDR3: CASSTGLAGSTDTQYF
DNA: TGCGCCAGCAGCACCGGACTAGCGGGGTCCACAGATACGCAGTATTTT

size: .
J: TRBJ1-4
V: TRBV19
D: .
CDR3: CASSPTGSEKLFF
DNA: TGTGCCAGTAGTCCTACAGGGAGCGAAAAACTGTTTTTT

size: few
J: TRBJ2-6
V: TRBV2
D: .
CDR3: CASSVEGAGANVLTF
DNA: TGTGCCAGCAGTGTAGAGGGCGCCGGGGCCAACGTCCTGACTTTC

size: .
J: TRBJ1-1
V: TRBV11-3
D: .
CDR3: CASSSGGNTEAFF
DNA: TGTGCCAGCAGCTCAGGAGGGAACACTGAAGCTTTCTTT

size: few
J: TRBJ1-1
V: TRBV19
D: .
CDR3: CAPIRGDLNTEAFF
DNA: TGTGCCCCAATCCGGGGGGACTTGAACACTGAAGCTTTCTTT

size: .
J: TRBJ1-2
V: TRBV27
D: TRBD1
CDR3: CASRSGGAGGYTF
DNA: TGTGCCAGCAGGTCAGGGGGCGCTGGTGGCTACACCTTC

size: few
J: TRBJ2-2
V: TRBV5-1
D: .
CDR3: CASRIPAGELFF
DNA: TGCGCCAGCAGAATCCCTGCCGGGGAGCTGTTTTTT

size: .
J: TRBJ2-3
V: TRBV27
D: .
CDR3: CASSLSGSTDTQYF
DNA: TGTGCCAGCAGTTTAAGTGGGAGCACAGATACGCAGTATTTT

size: few
J: TRBJ1-2
V: TRBV4-3
D: .
CDR3: CASSQDGQGYGYTF
DNA: TGCGCCAGCAGCCAAGATGGGCAGGGCTATGGCTACACCTTC

size: .
J: TRBJ1-4
V: TRBV7-3
D: .
CDR3: CASSRLRMGEKLFF
DNA: TGTGCCAGCAGCCGTCTCCGGATGGGGGAAAAACTGTTTTTT

size: few
J: TRBJ2-7
V: TRBV6-4
D: TRBD1
CDR3: CASSDSPRQGGTPEQYF
DNA: TGTGCCAGCAGTGACTCGCCGCGACAGGGGGGAACGCCCGAGCAGTACTTC

size: few
J: TRBJ2-1
V: TRBV6-5
D: .
CDR3: CASSPETGRYNEQFF
DNA: TGTGCCAGCAGCCCCGAGACCGGGAGATACAATGAGCAGTTCTTC

size: few
J: TRBJ2-5
V: TRBV11-2
D: TRBD2
CDR3: CASSLGLAGTETQYF
DNA: TGTGCCAGCAGCCTCGGACTAGCGGGAACGGAGACCCAGTACTTC

size: .
J: TRBJ2-7
V: TRBV4-1
D: TRBD1
CDR3: CASSHRDSNYEQYF
DNA: TGCGCCAGCAGCCACCGGGACAGCAACTACGAGCAGTACTTC

size: few
J: TRBJ2-6
V: TRBV7-6
D: TRBD1
CDR3: CASSPKSSGTGASGANVLTF
DNA: TGTGCCAGCAGCCCGAAAAGTTCCGGGACAGGTGCCTCTGGGGCCAACGTCCTGACTTTC

size: few
J: TRBJ2-7
V: TRBV9
D: .
CDR3: CASSAGYEQYF
DNA: TGTGCCAGTAGTGCTGGCTACGAGCAGTACTTC

size: .
J: TRBJ2-3
V: TRBV9
D: .
CDR3: CASSVTRSTDTQYF
DNA: TGTGCCAGCAGCGTTACTAGGAGCACAGATACGCAGTATTTT

size: few
J: TRBJ1-1
V: TRBV6-5
D: .
CDR3: CASSNQGGEAFF
DNA: TGTGCCAGCAGCAATCAAGGGGGTGAAGCTTTCTTT

size: .
J: TRBJ1-1
V: TRBV25-1
D: .
CDR3: CASSNQEGSNTEAFF
DNA: TGTGCCAGCAGTAACCAGGAGGGTTCGAACACTGAAGCTTTCTTT

size: .
J: TRBJ1-5
V: TRBV7-2
D: TRBD1
CDR3: CASSVDRGANQPQHF
DNA: TGTGCCAGCAGCGTTGACAGGGGCGCTAATCAGCCCCAGCATTTT

size: few
J: TRBJ2-1
V: TRBV5-5
D: TRBD1
CDR3: CASSDRDRAYNEQFF
DNA: TGTGCCAGCAGCGACCGGGACAGGGCCTATAATGAGCAGTTCTTC

size: .
J: TRBJ2-1
V: TRBV19
D: TRBD2
CDR3: CASSGEGHYNEQFF
DNA: TGTGCCAGTAGTGGGGAGGGCCACTACAATGAGCAGTTCTTC

size: few
J: TRBJ2-3
V: TRBV11-2
D: .
CDR3: CASSLVFKGADTQYF
DNA: TGTGCCAGCAGCTTAGTATTTAAGGGTGCAGATACGCAGTATTTT

size: many
J: TRBJ2-1
V: TRBV10-3
D: TRBD2
CDR3: CAISGTSGSVNEQFF
DNA: TGTGCCATCAGTGGGACTAGCGGGAGTGTCAATGAGCAGTTCTTC

size: few
J: TRBJ2-6
V: TRBV2
D: .
CDR3: CASRGDFSGANVLTF
DNA: TGTGCCAGCAGGGGGGACTTCTCTGGGGCCAACGTCCTGACTTTC

size: .
J: TRBJ2-2
V: TRBV5-1
D: .
CDR3: CASSSAPGSTGELFF
DNA: TGCGCCAGCAGTTCTGCCCCGGGGAGCACCGGGGAGCTGTTTTTT

size: few
J: TRBJ1-5
V: TRBV30
D: .
CDR3: CAWSIGGGSNQPQHF
DNA: TGTGCCTGGAGTATCGGGGGTGGGAGCAATCAGCCCCAGCATTTT

size: few
J: TRBJ2-3
V: TRBV13
D: .
CDR3: CASRFAGAGDTQYF
DNA: TGTGCCAGCAGATTTGCGGGGGCAGGAGATACGCAGTATTTT

size: .
J: TRBJ2-1
V: TRBV6-1
D: TRBD2
CDR3: CASSLAGGPRNEQFF
DNA: TGTGCCAGCAGTTTAGCGGGGGGGCCGCGGAATGAGCAGTTCTTC

size: .
J: TRBJ1-5
V: TRBV25-1
D: .
CDR3: CASSEYGAGPQHF
DNA: TGTGCCAGCAGTGAATACGGTGCAGGGCCCCAGCATTTT

size: .
J: TRBJ1-3
V: TRBV4-3
D: .
CDR3: CASSQVSHNSGNTIYF
DNA: TGCGCCAGCAGCCAAGTTTCGCACAACTCTGGAAACACCATATATTTT